This T cell receptor (beta chain) was identified in a study of regulatory T cells in long-lasting Graves disease. Stated time point: newly diagnosed GD, antithyroid drugs for less than 3 months. RNA isolated from PBMCs was used to make the TCR library. CDR3 length: 15 amino acids. The germline gives CDR1 KGHDR, CDR2 SFDVKD. After removal of 3 bases from V and 10 bases from J, the junction contained 9 bases not matched to a gene. The TCR beta library used iRepertoire HTBI primers with Arm-PCR amplification of CDR3. TCRdb called the multiplex PCR reads again in MiXCR, with one record for every CDR3 protein. Among a few hundred thousand distinct CDR3 sequences listed, about a sixth were seen once. This clonotype appeared a few times. Its antigen remains unidentified. Overall study results and limits: Shared public clonotypes totalled over 2,500 in persistent patients, compared with around 880 in new patients.

This sample also appeared in a second study, on T cells in Graves' hyperthyroidism and ophthalmopathy.

The sample consisted of peripheral blood mononuclear cells (PBMCs), taken at new diagnosis, from a patient treated with antithyroid drugs. This TCR was sampled from a woman younger than 35 with Graves disease. The rearrangement links TRBV24-1 to TRBJ2-1; 9 positions match TRBD2. The CDR3 region has the DNA TGTGCCACCAGTGATGGCGGGGGGGGGCGTGAGGAGCAGTTCTTC. Translated: CATSDGGGGREEQFF.